This is a list of T cell receptor beta chains from one sample in a study of blood T cell repertoires in COVID-19. This table comes from immunoSEQ multiplex PCR, and its TCRdb copy is limited to in-frame clones, with some not included. The table has around 15,000 clones, about 80% seen once. Material: peripheral blood. The receptor set was obtained from a woman between 70 and 85 years old with active COVID-19. CDR3s include the opening cysteine and the closing phenylalanine or tryptophan. The D gene is left open where the match is weak. Expanded clones are given a class, and other clones once, few, many or no size at all.

TRBV2,-,-,TRBJ1-6,CASHRVESPLHF,TGTGCCAGCCACAGGGTCGAATCACCCCTCCACTTT
TRBV11-2,-,-,TRBJ1-1,CASSRTGSLSTEAFF,TGTGCCAGCAGCCGGACGGGAAGCCTGAGCACTGAAGCTTTCTTT
TRBV9,-,TRBD2,TRBJ2-1,CASRPSGLASNEQFF,TGTGCCTCGCGACCTTCGGGACTAGCCTCCAATGAGCAGTTCTTC
TRBV7-3,-,-,TRBJ1-6,CASSLNLPRAGSPLHF,TGTGCCAGCAGCTTAAATCTCCCCAGGGCTGGCTCACCCCTCCACTTT
TRBV5-1,-,-,TRBJ2-1,CASSLGGNEQFF,TGCGCCAGCAGCTTGGGCGGGAATGAGCAGTTCTTC
TRBV28,-,-,TRBJ2-1,CASSLYGQGSYNEQFF,TGTGCCAGCAGTTTATACGGCCAGGGGAGCTACAATGAGCAGTTCTTC
TRBV6-2/TRBV6-3,few,TRBD1,TRBJ1-5,CASSRTGDGNQPQHF,TGTGCCAGCAGCCGAACAGGGGACGGCAATCAGCCCCAGCATTTT
TRBV11-2,-,-,TRBJ2-3,CASSPNPSTDTQYF,TGTGCCAGCAGCCCAAATCCCAGCACAGATACGCAGTATTTT
TRBV7-2,-,TRBD1,TRBJ1-1,CASSLKTGGNTEAFF,TGTGCCAGCAGCTTAAAAACAGGGGGTAACACTGAAGCTTTCTTT
TRBV19,-,TRBD1,TRBJ2-7,CASSIGDRDAGEQYF,TGTGCCAGTAGTATAGGAGACAGGGATGCAGGCGAGCAGTACTTC
TRBV5-1,once,TRBD1,TRBJ2-7,CASSLWTGYEQYF,TGCGCCAGCAGCTTGTGGACAGGGTACGAGCAGTACTTC
TRBV6-4,-,TRBD1,TRBJ2-3,CASSLGGATDTQYF,TGTGCCAGCAGTTTAGGGGGCGCGACAGATACGCAGTATTTT
TRBV18,-,TRBD2,TRBJ2-2,CASSLAGGGTGELFF,TGTGCCAGCTCTCTAGCGGGAGGAGGTACCGGGGAGCTGTTTTTT
TRBV19,-,-,TRBJ1-5,CASWGGDQPQHF,TGTGCCAGTTGGGGGGGTGATCAGCCCCAGCATTTT
TRBV2,-,TRBD2,TRBJ2-2,CASSRAGGPLGGELFF,TGTGCCAGCAGTAGAGCGGGAGGCCCCCTGGGCGGGGAGCTGTTTTTT
TRBV28,-,-,TRBJ1-2,CASREGPTNYGYTF,TGTGCCAGCAGGGAGGGACCTACTAACTATGGCTACACCTTC
TRBV2,-,-,TRBJ1-2,CASHGRAEGGYTF,TGTGCCAGCCATGGGAGGGCCGAGGGGGGCTACACCTTC
TRBV5-8,-,TRBD1,TRBJ2-1,CASSFRDRAYNEQFF,TGTGCCAGCAGCTTCCGGGACAGGGCCTACAATGAGCAGTTCTTC
TRBV19,-,-,TRBJ2-3,CASNRVSADTDTQYF,TGTGCCAGTAATCGAGTGTCCGCGGACACAGATACGCAGTATTTT
TRBV24-1,-,TRBD1,TRBJ2-3,CATSDPGTGGADTQYF,TGTGCCACCAGTGATCCCGGGACAGGGGGTGCAGATACGCAGTATTTT
TRBV16,-,-,TRBJ2-7,CASSPSSSPYEQYF,TGTGCCAGCAGCCCCTCGTCTAGCCCCTACGAGCAGTACTTC
TRBV19,-,-,TRBJ2-2,CASSIAWGSGELFF,TGTGCCAGTAGTATAGCCTGGGGCTCCGGGGAGCTGTTTTTT
TRBV7-2,few,-,TRBJ1-1,CASSLALGEGTEAFF,TGTGCCAGCAGCTTAGCGCTTGGGGAGGGCACTGAAGCTTTCTTT
TRBV15,-,-,TRBJ1-4,CATSRDRGRWQGDEKLFF,TGTGCCACCAGCAGAGATAGAGGGAGGTGGCAGGGAGATGAAAAACTGTTTTTT
TRBV6-5,once,TRBD2,TRBJ2-3,CASSYSAGGGQYTQYF,TGTGCCAGCAGTTACTCAGCGGGAGGGGGGCAATATACGCAGTATTTT
TRBV5-1,-,-,TRBJ2-7,CASSLARTITYEQYF,TGCGCCAGCAGCTTGGCCAGGACTATAACCTACGAGCAGTACTTC
TRBV19,once,-,TRBJ1-2,CASQKAGVNGYTF,TGTGCCAGCCAAAAAGCAGGGGTCAATGGCTACACCTTC
TRBV11-2,-,-,TRBJ2-1,CASRLASLLTGQIYNEQFF,TGTGCCAGCAGGTTAGCCTCCTTACTTACAGGGCAGATCTACAATGAGCAGTTCTTC
TRBV10-3,-,-,TRBJ2-5,CAISWVPPSESVAETQYF,TGTGCCATCAGTTGGGTTCCCCCTTCAGAGTCGGTAGCGGAGACCCAGTACTTC
TRBV3-1/TRBV3-2,-,-,TRBJ2-7,CASSQGDFSYEQYF,TGTGCCAGCAGCCAAGGGGACTTTTCCTACGAGCAGTACTTC
TRBV7-9,few,-,TRBJ1-2,CASHDTGVNYGYTF,TGTGCCAGCCATGATACAGGAGTCAACTATGGCTACACCTTC
TRBV18,once,TRBD1,TRBJ2-4,CASSGDRGENIQYF,TGTGCCAGCTCAGGGGACAGGGGAGAAAACATTCAGTACTTC
TRBV7-2,-,-,TRBJ2-7,CASCAPGHFYEQYF,TGTGCCAGCTGCGCCCCGGGACACTTCTACGAGCAGTACTTC
TRBV29-1,few,TRBD1,TRBJ1-3,CSVEGTVGNTIYF,TGCAGCGTTGAGGGGACAGTAGGAAACACCATATATTTT
TRBV14,-,TRBD2,TRBJ2-5,CASSRPGGTSVTETQYF,TGTGCCAGCAGCCGCCCAGGTGGGACTAGCGTCACCGAGACCCAGTACTTC
TRBV14,-,-,TRBJ2-2,CASSQFLSVNTGELFF,TGTGCCAGCAGCCAGTTTCTTAGCGTGAACACCGGGGAGCTGTTTTTT
TRBV7-9,-,TRBD1,TRBJ2-2,CASSLTGIPSDTGELFF,TGTGCCAGCAGCTTGACAGGGATACCCTCGGACACCGGGGAGCTGTTTTTT
TRBV2,-,TRBD1,TRBJ2-5,CASSGANRDRGGETQYF,TGTGCCAGCAGTGGGGCCAACCGGGACAGGGGAGGTGAGACCCAGTACTTC
TRBV24-1,-,TRBD2,TRBJ2-1,CATSDLSTSGRATGHEQFF,TGTGCCACCAGTGACTTGTCGACTAGCGGGAGGGCTACCGGGCATGAGCAGTTCTTC
TRBV15,once,-,TRBJ1-1,CATSRDTRGFTEAFF,TGTGCCACCAGCAGAGATACGCGGGGGTTCACTGAAGCTTTCTTT